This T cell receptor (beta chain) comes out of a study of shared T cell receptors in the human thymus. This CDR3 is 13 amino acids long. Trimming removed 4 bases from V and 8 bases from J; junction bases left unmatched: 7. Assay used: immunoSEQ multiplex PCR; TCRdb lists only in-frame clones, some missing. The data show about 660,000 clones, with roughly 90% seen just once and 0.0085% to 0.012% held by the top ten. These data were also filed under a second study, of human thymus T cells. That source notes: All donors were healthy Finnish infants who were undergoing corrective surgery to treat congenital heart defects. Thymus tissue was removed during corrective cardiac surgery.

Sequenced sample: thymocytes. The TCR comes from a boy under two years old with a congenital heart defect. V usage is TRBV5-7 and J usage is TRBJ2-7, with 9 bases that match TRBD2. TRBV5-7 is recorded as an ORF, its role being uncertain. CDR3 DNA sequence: TGTGCCAGCAGCCCTTGGAGCGGGAGGAAGCAGTACTTC. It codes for CASSPWSGRKQYF.